In its sample, the clone carrying this TCR beta chain was seen a few times. Its matching antigen is unknown. Lactation, pregnancy, other autoimmune disease or uncontrolled infection excluded patients. The investigators amplified TCR beta CDR3 regions from RNA transcripts. A set of HTBI primers served as the primers for a first-round RT-PCR of the TCR CDR3. Each CDR3 protein gets one entry after TCRdb re-called the multiplex PCR reads with MiXCR. The table includes 250,000 to 300,000 distinct CDR3 sequences, about 14% detected once. This entry comes from a study of T cells in Graves' hyperthyroidism and ophthalmopathy. The study's findings and limits: In the blood, most expanded thyroid clonotypes above 0.001 appeared as well.

This sequence originates from a woman in her 30s with Graves' hyperthyroidism that later progressed to Graves' ophthalmopathy. The sequencing sample was made of blood.

CDR3 coding DNA: TGTGCCAGCACCCCTTCTCGCGTGAACACTGAAGCTTTCTTT. Translating gives CASTPSRVNTEAFF. The chain combines TRBV7-8 with TRBJ1-1; D uncertain. CDR3 length equals 14 residues. Germline-derived CDR1 and CDR2 are SGHVS and FQNEAQ. Trimming pared 7 bases from V and 0 bases from J, leaving 12 bases between.